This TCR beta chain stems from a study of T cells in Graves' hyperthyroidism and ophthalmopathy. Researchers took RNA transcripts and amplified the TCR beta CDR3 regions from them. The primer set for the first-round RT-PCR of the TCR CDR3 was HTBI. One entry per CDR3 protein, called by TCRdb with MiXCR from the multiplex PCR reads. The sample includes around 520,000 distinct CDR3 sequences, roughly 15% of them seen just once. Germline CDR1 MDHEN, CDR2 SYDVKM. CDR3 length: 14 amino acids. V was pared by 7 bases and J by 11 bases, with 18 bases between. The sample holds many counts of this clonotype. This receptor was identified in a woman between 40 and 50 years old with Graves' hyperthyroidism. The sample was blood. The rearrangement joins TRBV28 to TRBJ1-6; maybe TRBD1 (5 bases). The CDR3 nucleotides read TGTGCCAGCAAGACTGAGGGGACGGCGCCACCCCTCCACTTT. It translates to CASKTEGTAPPLHF.